The clone carrying this T cell receptor (beta chain) has a count of ten or more. This entry comes from a study of T cells in Graves' hyperthyroidism and ophthalmopathy. Across the study: At the time of initial diagnosis and before any treatment, peripheral blood was collected.

Trimming removed 5 bases at V and 5 bases at J, with 6 bases between. Germline V gives CDR1 SNHLY, CDR2 FYNNEI. The CDR3 consists of 12 residues. TCR beta CDR3 region amplification was performed from RNA transcripts. The HTBI primer set drove a first-round RT-PCR of the TCR CDR3. TCRdb analysed the multiplex PCR reads with MiXCR anew, one entry per CDR3 protein. The sample shows 300,000 to 450,000 distinct CDR3 sequences, 15% to 17% of them seen only once. This sequence joins TRBV2 and TRBJ2-2; maybe TRBD1 (6 bases). The clonotype originates from a woman between 18 and 29 years old with Graves' hyperthyroidism that later progressed to Graves' ophthalmopathy. Sequencing used blood. In nucleotides, the CDR3 is TGTGCCAGCAGTAGGGGGACCGGGGAGCTGTTTTTT. Its translation: CASSRGTGELFF.